The present T cell receptor beta chain was sequenced within a study of T cell changes during pregnancy in multiple sclerosis. Looked up from germline, CDR1 is SGHRS and CDR2 is YFSETQ. V lost 9 bases, J lost 5 bases, and 18 bases lay in between. This CDR3 has 15 amino acids. This table comes from immunoSEQ multiplex PCR, and its TCRdb copy is limited to in-frame clones, with some not included. The profile shows some 93,000 clones, almost 95% of them singletons. The sequences come from peripheral blood, collected after pregnancy. This TCR was sampled from a female donor with multiple sclerosis, enrolled in a pregnancy study. The chain recombines TRBV5-1 with TRBJ1-6; no clear D gene. CDR3 residues: CATSPIPNDNSPLHF. The CDR3 nucleotides read TGCGCCACCTCGCCGATACCTAATGATAATTCACCCCTCCACTTT.